This T cell receptor beta chain was observed in a study of T cell changes during pregnancy in multiple sclerosis. Profiling relied on immunoSEQ multiplex PCR, and the TCRdb table lists in-frame clones only, not all of them. The table shows under 95,000 clones, with 91% occurring only once. CDR1 is GTSNPN and CDR2 is SVGIG in the germline V gene (reference sequence). The V and J ends lost 3 bases and 6 bases respectively, with 12 bases between them. This CDR3 contains 13 residues. The source is a female donor in good health, enrolled as a control in a pregnancy study. The chain couples TRBV30 to TRBJ2-1; TRBD1 might be the D (5 bases). The starting material was peripheral blood, obtained after pregnancy. CDR3 residues: CAWRQTEPNEQFF. CDR3 coding DNA: TGTGCCTGGAGACAGACAGAACCCAATGAGCAGTTCTTC.